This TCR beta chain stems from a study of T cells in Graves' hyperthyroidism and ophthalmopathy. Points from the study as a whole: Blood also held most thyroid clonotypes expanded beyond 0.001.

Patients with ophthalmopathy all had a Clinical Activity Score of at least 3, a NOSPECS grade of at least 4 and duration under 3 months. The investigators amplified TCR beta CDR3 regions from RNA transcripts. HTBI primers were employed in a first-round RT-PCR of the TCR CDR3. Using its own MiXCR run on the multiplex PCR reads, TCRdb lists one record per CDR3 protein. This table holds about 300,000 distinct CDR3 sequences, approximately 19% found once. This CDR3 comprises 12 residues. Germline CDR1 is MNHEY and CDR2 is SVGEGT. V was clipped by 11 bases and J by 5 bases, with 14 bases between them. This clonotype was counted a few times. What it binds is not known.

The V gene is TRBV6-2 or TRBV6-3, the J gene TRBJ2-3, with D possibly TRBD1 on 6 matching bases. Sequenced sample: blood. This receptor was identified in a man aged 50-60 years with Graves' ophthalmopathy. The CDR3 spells CACRDTGDTQYF. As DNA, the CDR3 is TGTGCCTGCCGGGACACGGGAGATACGCAGTATTTT.